This T cell receptor beta chain was sequenced in a study of blood T cells in healthy people across ages. Next came a second PCR, run for about 7 to 12 cycles, which used a sample-barcoded 5' primer along with a J-beta primer mix. Through a template-switch adaptor with 12 random nucleotides, each cDNA molecule received a tag. One entry per CDR3 protein results from TCRdb running MiXCR on the 5' RACE reads. The table includes 600,000 or so distinct CDR3 sequences, roughly 30% detected once. Broader study findings: Because sorting was not performed, PBMCs prevented conclusive naive versus antigen-experienced comparison.

The sample holds one count of this clonotype. Its antigen remains unidentified. The V end lost 8 bases, the J end lost 3 bases, and 14 bases lay between the germline ends. Germline CDR1 reads MDHEN; CDR2 reads SYDVKM. There are 13 residues in the CDR3. The sequence was collected from a woman of 80 years or more in good health. V and J are TRBV28 and TRBJ2-7; tentative D call: TRBD2 (6 bases). Input material: blood. The CDR3 DNA sequence: TGTGCCAGCTCCCCATGGGACTTCTACGAGCAGTACTTC. Translation: CASSPWDFYEQYF.